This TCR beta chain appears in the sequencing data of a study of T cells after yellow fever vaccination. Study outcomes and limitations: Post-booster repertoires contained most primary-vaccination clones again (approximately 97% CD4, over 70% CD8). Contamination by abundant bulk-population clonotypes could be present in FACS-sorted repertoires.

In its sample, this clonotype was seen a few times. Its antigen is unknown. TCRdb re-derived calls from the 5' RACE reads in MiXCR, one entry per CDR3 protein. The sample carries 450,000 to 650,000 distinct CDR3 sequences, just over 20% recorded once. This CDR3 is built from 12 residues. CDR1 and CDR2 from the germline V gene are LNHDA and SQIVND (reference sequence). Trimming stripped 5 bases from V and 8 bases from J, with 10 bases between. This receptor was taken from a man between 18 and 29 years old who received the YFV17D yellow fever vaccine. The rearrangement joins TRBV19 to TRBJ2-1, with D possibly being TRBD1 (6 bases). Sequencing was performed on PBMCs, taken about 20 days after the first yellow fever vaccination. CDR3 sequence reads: CASSAGADEQFF. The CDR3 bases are TGTGCCAGTAGTGCAGGGGCGGATGAGCAGTTCTTC.